Following are 11 T cell receptor beta chains from one sample sequenced in a study of T cells expressing NK-cell markers. TCRdb re-analyzed the 5' RACE reads; it lists each CDR3 protein once, without DNA. The sample holds approximately 150,000 distinct CDR3 sequences. Sequencing used blood T cells: a sorted CD56 or NKG2C T cell subset, CD4+ or CD8+ T cells, or bulk PBMC T cells (not recorded which). These receptors were obtained from a man aged 18 to 29 in good health.

V and J are TRBV9 and TRBJ2-3; without DNA, the TCRdb call of TRBD2 cannot be checked. Looked up from germline, CDR1 is SGDLS and CDR2 is YYNGEE. The CDR3 has 16 amino acids. The CDR3 loop is CASSVAARRPTDTQYF.

Here the CDR3 reads CASSFGIRGQQYF. This chain uses TRBV11-2 with TRBJ2-7; TCRdb's D call, TRBD2, is unchecked because there is no DNA. The length of the CDR3 is 13 residues. Germline CDR1 SGHAT, CDR2 FQNNGV.

This chain links TRBV19 with TRBJ2-1. Germline V CDR1 and CDR2: LNHDA, SQIVND (reference sequence). This CDR3 has 12 residues. The CDR3 reads CASRHGYNEQFF.

The chain recombines TRBV7-9 with TRBJ1-4; TCRdb's D call of TRBD1 is untestable without DNA. This CDR3 region has 15 residues. Germline loops: CDR1 SEHNR, CDR2 FQNEAQ (reference sequence). This CDR3 is CASSLYQGGSEKLFF.

V usage is TRBV19 and J usage is TRBJ1-2. The CDR3 has 12 residues. CDR1 is LNHDA and CDR2 is SQIVND in the germline V gene (reference sequence). The CDR3 sequence is CASSRESYGYTF.

The V and J genes are TRBV7-9 and TRBJ2-1; TCRdb reports TRBD1, a call that lacks DNA to check it against. CDR1 is SEHNR and CDR2 is FQNEAQ in the germline V gene (reference sequence). This CDR3 has 17 residues. The CDR3 sequence: CASSSNLGESSYNEQFF.

The genes are TRBV24-1 and TRBJ2-2; TCRdb's D gene call, TRBD2, goes unchecked for lack of DNA. There are 16 residues in the CDR3. The germline gives CDR1 KGHDR, CDR2 SFDVKD. This chain's CDR3 is CATRGSSGRRTGELFF.

The chain employs TRBV11-2 and TRBJ2-3; the TCRdb call, TRBD1, lacks DNA for checking. Germline lookup yields CDR1 SGHAT and CDR2 FQNNGV. The CDR3 is 16 amino acids. This CDR3 reads CASSFSGTDSTDTQYF.

This chain uses TRBV25-1 with TRBJ1-2; as DNA is missing, the TRBD1 call by TCRdb cannot be tested. Germline values: CDR1 MGHDK, CDR2 SYGVNS. The CDR3 sequence is 15 residues long. CDR3 region: CASSVETDQGLGYTF.

The V gene is TRBV12-3 or TRBV12-4, the J gene TRBJ2-1; without DNA, the TCRdb call of TRBD1 cannot be checked. There are 13 residues in the CDR3. The CDR3 reads CASVSDRDLEQFF.

This sequence joins TRBV6-5 and TRBJ1-2; TCRdb's D call of TRBD1 is untestable without DNA. The CDR3 extends over 15 amino acids. Germline V gene lookup returns CDR1 MNHEY and CDR2 SVGAGI. CDR3 region: CASSYSTGGEYGYTF.